Presented here are 4 T cell receptor beta chains from one specimen sequenced in a study of cytomegalovirus exposure and HLA in healthy donors. Profiling relied on immunoSEQ multiplex PCR, and the TCRdb table lists in-frame clones only, not all of them. Among tens of thousands of clones listed, roughly 91% were seen once. The material sequenced was PBMCs. These receptors were taken from a woman younger than 30 in good health and CMV-seronegative.

The CDR3 DNA follows: TGCAGCGTTGGAACTAGCGGGAGCTATGAGCAGTTCTTC. This encodes CSVGTSGSYEQFF. The V call is TRBV29-1, the J call TRBJ2-1; 11 bases line up with TRBD2. This CDR3 spans 13 amino acids. V trimming: 4 bases; J trimming: 8 bases; junction bases outside the gene matches: 4. The germline gives CDR1 SQVTM, CDR2 ANQGSEA.

This clone came up a few times. V and J are TRBV23-1 and TRBJ2-2; D uncertain. TRBV23-1 qualifies as an ORF whose function is uncertain. There are 16 residues in the CDR3. Trimming left V 8 bases short and J 1 base short, with 17 bases between. The DNA for the CDR3 is TGCGCCAGCCCGTCGCCCTGCGGCCGGAACACCGGGGAGCTGTTTTTT. Its protein product is CASPSPCGRNTGELFF.

V and J are TRBV5-1 and TRBJ2-5; 9 bases match TRBD1. The CDR3 contains 14 residues. V shed 2 bases, J shed 4 bases, and the junction held 3 bases outside the gene matches. The germline gives CDR1 SGHRS, CDR2 YFSETQ. This CDR3 reads CASSLQGAGETQYF. The CDR3 region has the DNA TGCGCCAGCAGCTTACAGGGGGCAGGAGAGACCCAGTACTTC.

This sequence joins TRBV5-1 and TRBJ2-1, with 7 nucleotides matching TRBD1. The CDR3 is made up of 16 amino acids. V dropped 2 bases and J dropped 1; count of bases not matched to a gene: 6. Germline V gene sequence: CDR1 SGHRS, CDR2 YFSETQ. CDR3 sequence (DNA): TGCGCCAGCAGCTTCTACGACAGGGCATCCTACAATGAGCAGTTCTTC. The encoded protein is CASSFYDRASYNEQFF.